In its sample, the clone carrying this TCR beta chain was seen once. Its antigen is undetermined. The donors were members of the validation cohort comprising about 130 subjects, separate from the approximately 670-subject first cohort. This entry comes from a study of cytomegalovirus exposure and HLA in healthy donors. Study-level findings and limits: The classifier reportedly diagnosed cytomegalovirus status with high sensitivity and specificity. According to a later analysis, TCR clusters from the first cohort tended to co-occur in the 120 or so validation repertoires. Cytomegalovirus association was assigned to about 180 TCR beta chains.

V gave up 3 bases and J gave up 9 bases, with 12 bases separating them. CDR1 is SGHVS, CDR2 FQNEAQ, per germline. The length of the CDR3 is 13 residues. Measured with immunoSEQ multiplex PCR; TCRdb has only the in-frame clones, and not every one. The table shows about 160,000 clones, with 70% to 90% occurring only once. Source material: PBMCs. V and J are TRBV7-8 and TRBJ2-1; tentatively, D is TRBD2 (7 bases). This TCR was sampled from a woman aged 18-29 years in good health and CMV-seronegative. The CDR3 DNA reads TGTGCCAGCAGCTTGAGGGGGAGGGGTGAGCAGTTCTTC. This sequence encodes CASSLRGRGEQFF.